The rows below give T cell receptor beta chains drawn from one sample of a study of blood T cell repertoires in COVID-19. TCRdb's table, derived via immunoSEQ multiplex PCR, lists solely in-frame clones and lacks some. The sample lists about 250,000 clones, about 88% occurring once. The sample comprised peripheral blood. These receptors came from a middle-aged woman who had recovered from COVID-19. Each CDR3 is given with its conserved first and last residue. A D gene is named only where the DNA matches it firmly. Clone size appears in some rows only: once, few, many, or a class for an expanded clone.

D gene: NA
CDR3 length: 13
clone size: few
V gene: TRBV4-3
J gene: TRBJ1-1
CDR3 DNA: TGCGCCAGCAGCCAAACAGGGAACACTGAAGCTTTCTTT
CDR3 protein: CASSQTGNTEAFF

D gene: NA
CDR3 length: 13
clone size: NA
V gene: TRBV19
J gene: TRBJ2-7
CDR3 DNA: TGTGCCAGTAGTGCAGGACTGTCGCTGGAGCAGTACTTC
CDR3 protein: CASSAGLSLEQYF

D gene: NA
CDR3 length: 18
clone size: NA
V gene: TRBV30
J gene: TRBJ2-2
CDR3 DNA: TGTGCCTGGAGTAGGGCAGGGGGGTACCCCGCGAACACCGGGGAGCTGTTTTTT
CDR3 protein: CAWSRAGGYPANTGELFF

D gene: TRBD2
CDR3 length: 15
clone size: NA
V gene: TRBV11-2
J gene: TRBJ2-7
CDR3 DNA: TGTGCCAGCAGCTTGGTTGCAGGGACTACCTACGAGCAGTACTTC
CDR3 protein: CASSLVAGTTYEQYF

D gene: NA
CDR3 length: 16
clone size: NA
V gene: TRBV7-8
J gene: TRBJ1-2
CDR3 DNA: TGTGCCAGCAGCTTAGCGACCAGGGTTGCTAACTATGGCTACACCTTC
CDR3 protein: CASSLATRVANYGYTF

D gene: NA
CDR3 length: 17
clone size: once
V gene: TRBV9
J gene: TRBJ1-4
CDR3 DNA: TGTGCCAGCAGCGTCATTGCCAAGGACGGGGGGAATGAAAAACTGTTTTTT
CDR3 protein: CASSVIAKDGGNEKLFF

D gene: NA
CDR3 length: 15
clone size: NA
V gene: TRBV4-3
J gene: TRBJ2-7
CDR3 DNA: TGCGCCAGCAGCCAAGACCAGCGAATCTCCTACGAGCAGTACTTC
CDR3 protein: CASSQDQRISYEQYF

D gene: NA
CDR3 length: 16
clone size: NA
V gene: TRBV7-6
J gene: TRBJ1-3
CDR3 DNA: TGTGCCAGCAGCTTAGCGCCACACCACTCTGGAAACACCATATATTTT
CDR3 protein: CASSLAPHHSGNTIYF

D gene: NA
CDR3 length: 15
clone size: few
V gene: TRBV19
J gene: TRBJ2-4
CDR3 DNA: TGTGCCAGTAGTGAGGCGGAGGTAGCCAAAAACATTCAGTACTTC
CDR3 protein: CASSEAEVAKNIQYF

D gene: NA
CDR3 length: 14
clone size: once
V gene: TRBV19
J gene: TRBJ1-2
CDR3 DNA: TGTGCCAGTAGTATAGATCCAGGGAACTATGGCTACACCTTC
CDR3 protein: CASSIDPGNYGYTF

D gene: TRBD2
CDR3 length: 13
clone size: once
V gene: TRBV12-3/TRBV12-4
J gene: TRBJ2-1
CDR3 DNA: TGTGCCAGCAGACGTAGCGGGAGCTATGAGCAGTTCTTC
CDR3 protein: CASRRSGSYEQFF

D gene: NA
CDR3 length: 13
clone size: NA
V gene: TRBV28
J gene: TRBJ1-4
CDR3 DNA: TGTGCCAGTATTCAGGGTGGGGATGAAAAACTGTTTTTT
CDR3 protein: CASIQGGDEKLFF

D gene: TRBD2
CDR3 length: 15
clone size: NA
V gene: TRBV15
J gene: TRBJ2-1
CDR3 DNA: TGTGCCACCAGCAGAGATGGGGCCCGGGAGGGTGAGCAGTTCTTC
CDR3 protein: CATSRDGAREGEQFF

D gene: TRBD1
CDR3 length: 15
clone size: NA
V gene: TRBV11-3
J gene: TRBJ2-3
CDR3 DNA: TGTGCCAGCAGCGCCAACAGGGGGAGCACAGATACGCAGTATTTT
CDR3 protein: CASSANRGSTDTQYF

D gene: NA
CDR3 length: 16
clone size: NA
V gene: TRBV29-1
J gene: TRBJ2-7
CDR3 DNA: TGCAGCGTTGAAGAGGCGATAGGCCCTCGAAGGCTACAGGAGTACTTC
CDR3 protein: CSVEEAIGPRRLQEYF

D gene: NA
CDR3 length: 17
clone size: NA
V gene: TRBV4-3
J gene: TRBJ1-6
CDR3 DNA: TGCGCCAGCAGCCAAGAGGAGAAGATCCCCTATAATTCACCCCTCCACTTT
CDR3 protein: CASSQEEKIPYNSPLHF

D gene: TRBD1
CDR3 length: 18
clone size: NA
V gene: TRBV5-6
J gene: TRBJ2-6
CDR3 DNA: TGTGCCAGCAGCTTGGGGGACAGGGGGCGCACTGGGGCCAACGTCCTGACTTTC
CDR3 protein: CASSLGDRGRTGANVLTF

D gene: TRBD1
CDR3 length: 13
clone size: few
V gene: TRBV24-1
J gene: TRBJ1-2
CDR3 DNA: TGTGCCACCAGTGGGGACAGGAACTATGGCTACACCTTC
CDR3 protein: CATSGDRNYGYTF

D gene: NA
CDR3 length: 16
clone size: NA
V gene: TRBV6-5
J gene: TRBJ2-7
CDR3 DNA: TGTGCCAGCAGTTACTCCCGGACAGCTAGCTCCTACGAGCAGTACTTC
CDR3 protein: CASSYSRTASSYEQYF

D gene: NA
CDR3 length: 17
clone size: NA
V gene: TRBV12-2
J gene: TRBJ1-2
CDR3 DNA: TGTGCAAGTCGCTTAGCTTTTCACGACAGGGAAGGCTATGGCTACACCTTC
CDR3 protein: CASRLAFHDREGYGYTF

D gene: NA
CDR3 length: 16
clone size: NA
V gene: TRBV19
J gene: TRBJ2-5
CDR3 DNA: TGTGCCAGTAGTCCTAGGACAGTTATTCTCCAAGAGACCCAGTACTTC
CDR3 protein: CASSPRTVILQETQYF

D gene: NA
CDR3 length: 17
clone size: NA
V gene: TRBV7-2
J gene: TRBJ1-2
CDR3 DNA: TGTGCCAGCAGCTTACAGAGCGCTGTGGGGCGGTCCGATGGCTACACCTTC
CDR3 protein: CASSLQSAVGRSDGYTF

D gene: NA
CDR3 length: 14
clone size: NA
V gene: TRBV29-1
J gene: TRBJ2-1
CDR3 DNA: TGCAGCGTTACCCAGGGAGGCGGCCACAATGAGCAGTTCTTC
CDR3 protein: CSVTQGGGHNEQFF